A selection of T cell receptor beta chains follows, all from one sample in a study of radiotherapy plus CTLA-4 blockade in lung cancer. Libraries were prepared by immunoSEQ multiplex PCR; TCRdb keeps only in-frame clonotypes and omits some of them. The sample comprises roughly 97,000 clones, about 70% of which are singletons, and 2.8% rests with the top ten. Specimen: peripheral blood, collected from a patient treated with radiotherapy plus ipilimumab. The receptors were sampled from a human donor with non-small cell lung cancer who had a partial response to radiotherapy plus ipilimumab. Some clones in this sample may be carry-over from other donors' samples. Each CDR3 is given with its conserved first and last residue. The D gene is left open where the match is weak. Clone size is shown for a subset of rows, as once, few, many or a class of expanded clone.

D gene,clone size,J gene,V gene,CDR3 DNA,CDR3 protein
TRBD1,-,TRBJ2-7,TRBV11-3,TGTGCCAGCAGCTTCCGGGACAGAAGCTCCTACGAGCAGTACTTC,CASSFRDRSSYEQYF
TRBD1,-,TRBJ2-7,TRBV28,TGTGCCAGCAGTGACAGGGTCCCCTACGAGCAGTACTTC,CASSDRVPYEQYF
-,-,TRBJ2-1,TRBV7-3,TGTGCCAGCAGCTTAAGCGGGGGCTATGAGCAGTTCTTC,CASSLSGGYEQFF
-,-,TRBJ2-7,TRBV10-3,TGTGCCATCAGTGATAACAGCTACGAGCAGTACTTC,CAISDNSYEQYF
TRBD1,-,TRBJ2-7,TRBV5-1,TGCGCCAGCAGCTTGGGTGGACAGGGGTATACCGAGCAGTACTTC,CASSLGGQGYTEQYF
-,few,TRBJ2-5,TRBV11-3,TGTGCCAGCAGCCGGGGACCGGGACAAGGGGCCAGACAAGAGACCCAGTACTTC,CASSRGPGQGARQETQYF
-,few,TRBJ1-2,TRBV5-4,TGTGCCAGCAGCTTGCGACAGCTTAACTATGGCTACACCTTC,CASSLRQLNYGYTF
TRBD2,-,TRBJ2-1,TRBV7-2,TGTGCCAGCAGAATAGCGGGGGGGCGCGAGCAGTTCTTC,CASRIAGGREQFF
-,-,TRBJ1-1,TRBV7-2,TGTGCCAGCAGCCCTGCAGGGTTTACTGAAGCTTTCTTT,CASSPAGFTEAFF
-,-,TRBJ2-7,TRBV7-2,TGTGCCAGCATCCCCTTGTTAGGGGGGGCTTCCGAGCAGTACTTC,CASIPLLGGASEQYF
-,-,TRBJ2-4,TRBV28,TGTGCCAGCAGTACCCAACAAGGAGCGGACATTCAGTACTTC,CASSTQQGADIQYF
TRBD2,-,TRBJ2-7,TRBV9,TGTGCCAGCACCGGACTAGCGGGAGATCCGCGTTTCTACGAGCAGTACTTC,CASTGLAGDPRFYEQYF
TRBD1,-,TRBJ2-7,TRBV6-5,TGTGCCAGCAGTTTTCGACAGGGCTACGAGCAGTACTTC,CASSFRQGYEQYF
-,-,TRBJ2-6,TRBV28,TGTGCCAGCAGTTTCCCAACAGGCCTCTCTGGGGCCAACGTCCTGACTTTC,CASSFPTGLSGANVLTF
TRBD1,-,TRBJ1-1,TRBV6-1,TGTGCCAGCAGGAGACAGGGCATGAACACTGAAGCTTTCTTT,CASRRQGMNTEAFF
TRBD2,-,TRBJ2-1,TRBV30,TGTGCCTGGAGTCACCTTGGTAGAGCTAGCGGAGATCGAAGTGAGCAGTTCTTC,CAWSHLGRASGDRSEQFF
TRBD2,-,TRBJ2-1,TRBV11-3,TGTGCCAGCAGCTTAGGTACTAGCGGGGGGAATGAGCAGTTCTTC,CASSLGTSGGNEQFF
-,-,TRBJ1-3,TRBV7-9,TGTGCCAGCAGCTTAACGCTGGGACTCGGTGGAAACACCATATATTTT,CASSLTLGLGGNTIYF
TRBD1,-,TRBJ1-5,TRBV19,TGTGCCAGCAGACAGGGGATAGAGCCCCAGCATTTT,CASRQGIEPQHF
-,few,TRBJ1-1,TRBV11-1,TGTGCCAGCAGTCCAAACGCTCAGGATAACACTGAAGCTTTCTTT,CASSPNAQDNTEAFF
TRBD1,-,TRBJ1-1,TRBV5-1,TGCGCCAGCAGCGGGGGGACAGTCATGAACACTGAAGCTTTCTTT,CASSGGTVMNTEAFF
-,-,TRBJ2-3,TRBV29-1,TGCAGCGTCGGTGGTAGTCGCACAGATACGCAGTATTTT,CSVGGSRTDTQYF
TRBD2,-,TRBJ2-1,TRBV18,TGTGCCAGCTCACTCGGACTAGCGGGGACCTCCTACAATGAGCAGTTCTTC,CASSLGLAGTSYNEQFF
-,once,TRBJ2-1,TRBV18,TGTGCCAGCTCACCACGCGTGACTACGAACAATGAGCAGTTCTTC,CASSPRVTTNNEQFF
-,medium-sized,TRBJ1-1,TRBV19,TGTGCCACACGACGACAGCGCGGCGAAGCTTTCTTT,CATRRQRGEAFF
TRBD1,few,TRBJ2-4,TRBV14,TGTGCCAGCAGCCAAACCGCCTTGACAGGGGCGAAAAACATTCAGTACTTC,CASSQTALTGAKNIQYF
TRBD2,-,TRBJ2-1,TRBV5-1,TGCGCCAGCAGCTTCCAGCGGGGAGGCTCCTACAATGAGCAGTTCTTC,CASSFQRGGSYNEQFF
-,-,TRBJ1-1,TRBV19,TGTGCCAGTAGTATCCCTCGGGGAGTGGGTGAAGCTTTCTTT,CASSIPRGVGEAFF
TRBD2,-,TRBJ2-1,TRBV6-6,TGTGCCAGCAGTACCTCCGGGACTAGCGGGCGGGGGAGCAGCTTCTTC,CASSTSGTSGRGSSFF
-,-,TRBJ1-1,TRBV5-1,TGCGCCAGCAGCCTGCCGACAGCGACAAACACTGAAGCTTTCTTT,CASSLPTATNTEAFF
TRBD2,-,TRBJ2-7,TRBV19,TGTGCCAGTAGTACGACGAGCGGGGATTCCTACGAGCAGTACTTC,CASSTTSGDSYEQYF
-,-,TRBJ1-1,TRBV7-9,TGTGCCAGCAGCTTAGAGGTCCTCCCGGGGTTAGCTTTCTTT,CASSLEVLPGLAFF
-,-,TRBJ2-3,TRBV18,TGTGCCAGCTCACCTTCGGGACTCCGGAGCACAGATACGCAGTATTTT,CASSPSGLRSTDTQYF
-,-,TRBJ1-6,TRBV7-2,TGTGCCAGCAGCCCCCGTGGGTTCGGGTATAATTCACCCCTCCACTTT,CASSPRGFGYNSPLHF
-,-,TRBJ2-1,TRBV28,TGTGCCAGCAGTGACCGACAGGACAATGAGCAGTTCTTC,CASSDRQDNEQFF
TRBD1,few,TRBJ2-7,TRBV29-1,TGCAGCGTTGATTCGGGACAGGGGCGTTACGAGCAGTACTTC,CSVDSGQGRYEQYF
-,-,TRBJ2-7,TRBV28,TGTGCCAGCAGCGAGACCTACGAGCAGTACTTC,CASSETYEQYF
-,few,TRBJ1-1,TRBV29-1,TGCAGCGTTGAGAGACAGCCGAACACTGAAGCTTTCTTT,CSVERQPNTEAFF
-,-,TRBJ1-1,TRBV27,TGTGCCAGCAGGGGGGGAAGAATGAACACTGAAGCTTTCTTT,CASRGGRMNTEAFF
-,-,TRBJ2-2,TRBV7-2,TGTGCCAGCAGCTTAGGTTCGGCGAACACCGGGGAGCTGTTTTTT,CASSLGSANTGELFF
-,-,TRBJ2-6,TRBV28,TGTGCCAGCAGCCTCGGGATTTCTGGGGCCAACGTCCTGACTTTC,CASSLGISGANVLTF